A single T cell receptor (beta chain) is shown here with its context. No antigen is known for it. The CDR3 loop spans 15 amino acids. Germline V gene lookup returns CDR1 LGHNA and CDR2 YNFKEQ. V shed 4 bases and J 6 bases; nucleotides not matched to a gene: 8. On sorted subsets, replicate PCRs used about 180 ng DNA, or 25,000 to 35,000 T cell genomes. As originally analysed: Quality scores were absent from the junction-only immunoSEQ sequences, so filtering differed. Produced via immunoSEQ multiplex PCR; TCRdb's table is partial and in-frame only. That table gives V, J and clone size, and the DNA gave D and trimming. The sample comprises roughly 2.1 million clones, approximately 94% of which are singletons, and about 1.8% rests with the top ten. This sample was taken from a study of shared clonotypes between healthy human individuals. On the study more broadly: CD4 naive and memory got three plates each, CD8 naive two, CD8 memory one. Study results and limitations: It was observed that roughly 4.8% of naive CD4 clonotypes were shared across a handful of donors.

Cells designated naive CD8 were CD45RO-negative and were positively selected for CCR7, with terminally differentiated effector memory CD45RA+ cells excluded. This rearrangement joins TRBV4-2 to TRBJ2-1; 8 nucleotides match TRBD2. The source is a man between 18 and 35 years old in good health. Some clones in this sample may be carry-over from other donors' samples. Source material: naive CD8+ T cells from PBMCs. The CDR3, as DNA: TGTGCCAGCAGCCTCTCCGGGACTAGGAGCAATGAGCAGTTCTTC. As protein: CASSLSGTRSNEQFF.